This record concerns one T cell receptor beta chain sequence. Time point specified: pretreatment peripheral blood. Each patient contributed between 1 and 8 total time points of blood mononuclear cells, pretreatment and during treatment. These data originate in a study of PD-L1 blockade in urothelial cancer. Study as a whole: It was in 2014 that patients started atezolizumab at 1,200 mg intravenously every 3 weeks. Earlier, patients had received 0 to 3 chemotherapy regimens. Timepoints chosen for blood analysis were 3 weeks (second dose) and 6 weeks after treatment start.

Some clones are missing from TCRdb's copy, which holds only in-frame ones; the method was immunoSEQ multiplex PCR. The table lists around 40,000 clones, about 89% of them singletons, with roughly 12% in the top ten. Germline CDR1 is SGHRS and CDR2 is YFSETQ. The CDR3 contains 13 residues. V lost 1 base, J lost 2 bases, and 6 bases lay in between. V usage is TRBV5-1 and J usage is TRBJ1-1; D call uncertain. This material consisted of PBMCs, taken around atezolizumab (anti-PD-L1) treatment. The source is an older woman with urothelial cancer. Here the CDR3 reads CASSLSTNTEAFF. In DNA form, the CDR3 reads TGCGCCAGCAGCTTGTCGACTAACACTGAAGCTTTCTTT.